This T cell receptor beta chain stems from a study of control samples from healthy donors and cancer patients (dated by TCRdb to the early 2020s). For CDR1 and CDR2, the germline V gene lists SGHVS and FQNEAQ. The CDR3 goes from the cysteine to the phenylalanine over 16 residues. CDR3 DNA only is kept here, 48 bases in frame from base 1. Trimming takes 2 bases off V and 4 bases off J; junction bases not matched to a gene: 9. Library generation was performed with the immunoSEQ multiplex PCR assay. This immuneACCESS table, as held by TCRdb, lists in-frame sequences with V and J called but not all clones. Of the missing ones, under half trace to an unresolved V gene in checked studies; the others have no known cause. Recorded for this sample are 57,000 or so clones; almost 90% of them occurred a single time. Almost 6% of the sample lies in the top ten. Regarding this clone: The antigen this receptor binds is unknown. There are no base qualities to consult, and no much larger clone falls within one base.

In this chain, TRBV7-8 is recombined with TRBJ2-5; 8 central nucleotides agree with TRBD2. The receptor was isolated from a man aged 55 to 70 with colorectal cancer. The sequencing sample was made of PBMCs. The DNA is TGTGCCAGCAGCTTATTGCGGGGGGCCGGAGGAGAGACCCAGTACTTC. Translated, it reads CASSLLRGAGGETQYF.